This paragraph covers one T cell receptor (beta chain) sequence. Its target is unknown. This sample stems from a study of cytomegalovirus exposure and HLA in healthy donors. J gave up 5 bases and V 2 bases, and 8 bases lay outside the gene matches. The CDR3 is 16 residues long. Germline V CDR1 and CDR2: MGHRA, YSYEKL. PCR employed 60 Vbeta and 13 Jbeta primers. Data came from immunoSEQ multiplex PCR; TCRdb stores just in-frame clones and leaves some out. This sample has 55,000 to 80,000 clones, with 60% to 80% found just once. Study-wide findings and caveats: According to a later analysis, most TCR beta chains associated with CMV appeared HLA-restricted. A missense DCLRE1C variant was associated with V- and J-gene trimming of TCR beta chains in a later analysis, and an independent cohort replicated the association.

The sample consisted of PBMCs. The receptor was derived from a man aged 60-69 years in good health and CMV-seropositive. V is TRBV4-1 and J is TRBJ2-2; 7 bases fit TRBD1. The CDR3 loop reads CASSQPRQGRTGELFF. For the CDR3, the DNA is TGCGCCAGCAGCCAACCCCGACAGGGTAGGACCGGGGAGCTGTTTTTT.